There are a few counts of the clone carrying this T cell receptor beta chain. The target antigen is unknown. The germline V gene encodes CDR1 GTSNPN and CDR2 SVGIG (reference sequence). The CDR3 loop spans 16 amino acids. V shed 4 bases, J shed 4 bases, and the junction held 10 bases outside the gene matches. This specimen comes from a study of T cells in Graves' hyperthyroidism and ophthalmopathy. Study at large: Pretreatment peripheral blood was obtained at initial diagnosis.

Orbital computed tomography and thyroid ultrasound, together with serum TRAb and thyroxine and clinical symptoms, were used for diagnoses. Study outcomes and limitations: Through a model of 13 V-J features, ophthalmopathy was separated from stable hyperthyroidism. For ophthalmopathy, model prediction preceded onset by a median roughly 6.2 months.

RNA transcripts gave rise to amplified TCR beta CDR3 regions. With the HTBI primer set, the TCR CDR3 went through a first round of RT-PCR. TCRdb analysed the multiplex PCR reads with MiXCR anew, one entry per CDR3 protein. The sample holds approximately 610,000 distinct CDR3 sequences; under 15% are singletons and the top ten take approximately 4.2%. This clonotype was sampled from a woman aged 40-49 years with Graves' ophthalmopathy. Sequenced: blood. This chain joins TRBV30 and TRBJ2-3; the match to TRBD2 covers 11 bases. The CDR3 loop reads CAWTSGRMGYADTQYF. The CDR3 bases are TGTGCCTGGACTAGCGGGAGGATGGGGTACGCAGATACGCAGTATTTT.